A single sample is the source of the 30 T cell receptor beta chains below, sequenced in a study of blood T cell repertoires in COVID-19. Measured with immunoSEQ multiplex PCR; TCRdb has only the in-frame clones, and not every one. The profile shows 95,000 to 110,000 clones, around 84% of them singletons. Sequencing was done on a sample of peripheral blood. These receptors all stem from a man in his 60s with acute or convalescent COVID-19.

The chain couples TRBV7-8 to TRBJ2-7, with TRBD2 identical over 11 bases. Germline V gene lookup returns CDR1 SGHVS and CDR2 FQNEAQ. This CDR3 has 14 residues. The junction had 2 bases not matched to a gene; V was cut back by 2 bases and J by 5 bases. CDR3 in DNA: TGTGCCAGCAGCTTAATAGCGGGAGGGGACGAGCAGTACTTC. Encoded protein: CASSLIAGGDEQYF.

The chain uses TRBV27 and TRBJ1-1; D is undetermined. Germline values: CDR1 MNHEY, CDR2 SMNVEV (reference sequence). CDR3 size: 13 residues. The V end was cut by 7 bases, the J end by 11 bases, with 20 bases between. The CDR3 region is CASTPTGRTMAFF. For the CDR3, the DNA is TGTGCCAGCACCCCTACCGGGAGGACGATGGCTTTCTTT.

This chain links TRBV5-5 with TRBJ1-5; D unclear. V was shortened by 0 bases and J by 6 bases, with 10 bases between the two germline ends. Germline values: CDR1 SGHKS, CDR2 YYEKEE (reference sequence). The CDR3 runs to 14 residues. This CDR3 is CASSLVGGGQPQHF. The CDR3 nucleotides read TGTGCCAGCAGCTTGGTAGGAGGAGGTCAGCCCCAGCATTTT.

V is TRBV6-5 and J is TRBJ1-2; TRBD1 aligns across 7 bases. This CDR3 comprises 13 residues. Looked up from germline, CDR1 is MNHEY and CDR2 is SVGAGI. Germline trimming cut 4 bases from V and 8 bases from J; bases unmatched to any gene: 7. The DNA of the CDR3 is TGTGCCAGCAGTTCATTGACAGGGCTGGGCTACACCTTC. It is translated as CASSSLTGLGYTF.

The chain employs TRBV6-1 and TRBJ2-2; 13 bases are a match to TRBD2. Trimming removed 3 bases from V and 7 bases from J; junction bases left unmatched: 11. Per the germline V gene, CDR1 is MNHNS and CDR2 is SASEGT. This CDR3 is 18 amino acids long. The CDR3 DNA sequence: TGTGCCAGCAGTGACATTGGACTAGCGGGAGCGGTTGGCGGGGAGCTGTTTTTT. Translating gives CASSDIGLAGAVGGELFF.

The J gene is TRBJ1-5, the V gene TRBV19, with D possibly TRBD1 on 5 matching bases. Trimming left V 6 bases short and J 4 bases short, with 16 bases between. The germline V gene has CDR1 LNHDA and CDR2 SQIVND (reference sequence). CDR3 size: 15 residues. The DNA for the CDR3 is TGTGCCAGTAGAACCCCCCCGGGGGGGAATCAGCCCCAGCATTTT. Translated, it gives CASRTPPGGNQPQHF.

This sequence joins TRBV27 and TRBJ2-7; D perhaps matches TRBD2 (5 bases). The germline V gene has CDR1 MNHEY and CDR2 SMNVEV (reference sequence). V lost 5 bases and J 4 bases, leaving 24 bases between the germline ends. CDR3 length equals 17 residues. CDR3 residues: CASSPYKMDLRFYEQYF. Written as DNA, the CDR3 is TGTGCCAGCAGTCCCTACAAAATGGACTTGCGGTTTTACGAGCAGTACTTC.

V usage is TRBV29-1 and J usage is TRBJ2-3; 7 bases are shared with TRBD1. V dropped 7 bases and J dropped 6; count of bases not matched to a gene: 13. CDR1 and CDR2 (germline): SQVTM, ANQGSEA. The CDR3 is 14 amino acids. CDR3 sequence reads: CSAQRGLASDTQYF. For the CDR3, the DNA is TGCAGCGCTCAAAGGGGGCTAGCATCGGATACGCAGTATTTT.

This chain connects TRBV5-1 to TRBJ2-2; the match to TRBD1 covers 8 bases. J gave up 7 bases and V 3 bases, and 8 bases lay outside the gene matches. CDR3 length equals 15 residues. Germline-derived CDR1 and CDR2 are SGHRS and YFSETQ. The CDR3 DNA reads as TGCGCCAGCAGCTCCGGGACAGGATACGGCGGGGAGCTGTTTTTT. Protein sequence: CASSSGTGYGGELFF.

The V and J genes are TRBV27 and TRBJ1-5; 8 nucleotides align to TRBD1. V lost 5 bases and J lost 2; bases outside the gene matches: 8. The germline gives CDR1 MNHEY, CDR2 SMNVEV (reference sequence). CDR3 size: 16 residues. The CDR3 DNA is TGTGCCAGCAGTCCCACACAGGGGGTTGGCAATCAGCCCCAGCATTTT. Residues: CASSPTQGVGNQPQHF.

The chain employs TRBV15 and TRBJ1-1; D call uncertain. The germline CDR1 and CDR2 sequences are LNHNV and YYDKDF (reference sequence). This CDR3 comprises 14 residues. The germline V and J ends were trimmed by 1 base and 1 base, with 7 bases remaining between them. CDR3 coding DNA: TGTGCCACCAGCAGAGTCCGACAGAACACTGAAGCTTTCTTT. This sequence encodes CATSRVRQNTEAFF.

This rearrangement joins TRBV5-1 to TRBJ2-7; TRBD1 aligns across 10 bases. The germline V gene encodes CDR1 SGHRS and CDR2 YFSETQ. The CDR3 is made up of 17 amino acids. V was pared by 1 base and J by 4 bases, with 11 bases of the junction left unmatched. CDR3 sequence reads: CASSLLQGGTGAYEQYF. The CDR3 nucleotides read TGCGCCAGCAGCTTGCTCCAAGGGGGGACAGGGGCGTACGAGCAGTACTTC.

The chain couples TRBV6-5 to TRBJ1-1, with 7 bases aligning to TRBD1. The CDR3 extends over 13 amino acids. Trimming removed 8 bases from V and 4 bases from J; junction bases left unmatched: 7. The germline V gene encodes CDR1 MNHEY and CDR2 SVGAGI. The CDR3 region has the DNA TGTGCCAGCCTAAGACAGGGTGGCACTGAAGCTTTCTTT. Protein sequence: CASLRQGGTEAFF.

This clone was found once. The chain combines TRBV25-1 with TRBJ2-1; no clear D. V lost 1 base to trimming and J lost 0 bases, with 7 bases between them. This CDR3 region has 15 residues. The germline V gene has CDR1 MGHDK and CDR2 SYGVNS. The CDR3 sequence is CASSESRGSYNEQFF. CDR3 DNA: TGTGCCAGCAGTGAATCCAGAGGCTCCTACAATGAGCAGTTCTTC.

The chain recombines TRBV7-9 with TRBJ2-5, with D possibly TRBD2 on 5 matching bases. V gave up 6 bases and J gave up 5 bases, with 10 bases separating them. The CDR3 contains 12 residues. Per the germline V gene, CDR1 is SEHNR and CDR2 is FQNEAQ (reference sequence). The CDR3 coding sequence is TGTGCCAGCAGGCCGGGGTGGGAGACCCAGTACTTC. This encodes CASRPGWETQYF.

V is TRBV5-8 and J is TRBJ1-5; perhaps TRBD1 as D (5 bases). Trimming took 4 bases from V and 4 from J, leaving 15 bases between them. This CDR3 is 15 amino acids long. Germline assignment: CDR1 SGHTS and CDR2 YDEGEE. CDR3 in DNA: TGTGCCAGCAGCCAAAGGAGTAAGGGGAATCAGCCCCAGCATTTT. This sequence encodes CASSQRSKGNQPQHF.

This rearrangement joins TRBV4-1 to TRBJ1-4, with unresolved D. V lost 0 bases and J 8 bases, leaving 16 bases between the germline ends. The germline V gene has CDR1 MGHRA and CDR2 YSYEKL. The CDR3 spans 16 residues. The DNA for the CDR3 is TGCGCCAGCAGCCAAGACGGAAGCATCCAGACAGAAAAACTGTTTTTT. It encodes CASSQDGSIQTEKLFF.

This rearrangement joins TRBV6-2 or TRBV6-3 to TRBJ2-7, with TRBD1 as a possible D gene (6 bases). V lost 2 bases, J lost 1 base, and 9 bases lay in between. Germline CDR1 reads MNHEY; CDR2 reads SVGEGT. This CDR3 is built from 14 residues. CDR3: CASSYVGGSYEQYF. The DNA of the CDR3 is TGTGCCAGCAGTTACGTAGGGGGATCCTACGAGCAGTACTTC.

The chain joins TRBV3-1 (or the pseudogene TRBV3-2) to TRBJ2-1; 14 nucleotides match TRBD2. The germline V gene encodes CDR1 LGHDT and CDR2 YNNKEL (reference sequence). This CDR3 spans 14 amino acids. The junction had 2 bases not matched to a gene; V was cut back by 4 bases and J by 9 bases. The CDR3 protein is CASSPGLAGVEQFF. The CDR3 DNA sequence: TGTGCCAGCAGCCCGGGACTAGCGGGAGTTGAGCAGTTCTTC.

This chain connects TRBV7-9 to TRBJ2-1, with 7 positions matching TRBD1. The V and J ends lost 6 bases and 0 bases, in that order; junction bases with no gene match: 5. This CDR3 contains 15 residues. The germline gives CDR1 SEHNR, CDR2 FQNEAQ (reference sequence). CDR3 region: CASSRDSSSYNEQFF. CDR3 nucleotides: TGTGCCAGCAGTCGGGACAGCAGCTCCTACAATGAGCAGTTCTTC.

This clone was counted only a few times. The rearrangement links TRBV27 to TRBJ1-1; D is unclear. The V and J ends lost 7 bases and 1 base respectively, with 4 bases between them. Germline assignment: CDR1 MNHEY and CDR2 SMNVEV (reference sequence). This CDR3 contains 11 residues. CDR3 protein: CASIGNTEAFF. In DNA form, the CDR3 reads TGTGCCAGCATCGGGAACACTGAAGCTTTCTTT.

The genes are TRBV3-1 (or the pseudogene TRBV3-2) and TRBJ2-3; D uncertain. Germline assignment: CDR1 LGHDT and CDR2 YNNKEL (reference sequence). CDR3 length: 15 residues. Trimming shortened V by 4 bases and J by 1 base, and 12 bases separated the two germline ends. CDR3 sequence: CASSRLRMGTDTQYF. The DNA of the CDR3 is TGTGCCAGCAGCCGGTTGCGGATGGGCACAGATACGCAGTATTTT.

CDR3 in amino acids: CASSSDRGAGNQPQHF. The CDR3 nucleotides are TGTGCCAGCAGTTCTGACAGGGGAGCTGGCAATCAGCCCCAGCATTTT. The chain has TRBV6-2 or TRBV6-3 and TRBJ1-5, with 8 positions matching TRBD1. V lost 4 bases, J lost 2 bases, and 7 bases stayed unmatched. Germline V gives CDR1 MNHEY, CDR2 SVGEGT. This CDR3 comprises 16 residues.

The V and J genes are TRBV27 and TRBJ2-3; D is perhaps TRBD2 (6 bases). V dropped 0 bases and J dropped 2 bases, with 18 bases sitting between them. This CDR3 is built from 18 residues. Per the germline V gene, CDR1 is MNHEY and CDR2 is SMNVEV (reference sequence). CDR3 in DNA: TGTGCCAGCAGTTTATCGAGTTTAATGGCGGGACCCACAGATACGCAGTATTTT. Protein sequence: CASSLSSLMAGPTDTQYF.

The chain links TRBV19 to TRBJ2-1, with D maybe TRBD2 (5 bases). V was clipped by 6 bases and J by 4 bases, with 16 bases between them. Germline loops: CDR1 LNHDA, CDR2 SQIVND (reference sequence). This CDR3 has 15 amino acids. DNA for the CDR3: TGTGCCAGTAGCATTTCAGCGGCTCTATACAATGAGCAGTTCTTC. It specifies CASSISAALYNEQFF. The variable domain in full, with the rest retrieved from reference TRBV19 and TRBJ2-1, is DGGITQSPKYLFRKEGQNVTLSCEQNLNHDAMYWYRQDPGQGLRLIYYSQIVNDFQKGDIAEGYSVSREKKESFPLTVTSAQKNPTAFYLCASSISAALYNEQFFGPGTRLTVL.

The chain carries TRBV11-3 and TRBJ2-1, with 10 nucleotides matching TRBD2. Germline trimming cut 5 bases from V and 3 bases from J; bases unmatched to any gene: 1. The CDR3 is 14 amino acids. Germline CDR1 SGHNT, CDR2 YENEEA. CDR3 in amino acids: CASSTSGVYNEQFF. The CDR3 bases are TGTGCCAGCAGCACTAGCGGGGTCTACAATGAGCAGTTCTTC.

This chain uses TRBV20-1 with TRBJ2-3; 10 bases agree with TRBD2. Unmatched junction bases numbered 6, after V lost 3 bases and J lost 6 bases. The CDR3 has 14 residues. CDR1 and CDR2 from the germline V gene are DFQATT and SNEGSKA (reference sequence). The CDR3, as DNA: TGCAGTGCTAGTTTTCTAGCGGGGGAGGATACGCAGTATTTT. Amino acids: CSASFLAGEDTQYF.

The chain recombines TRBV3-1 (or the pseudogene TRBV3-2) with TRBJ1-2, with TRBD1 as a possible D gene (5 bases). CDR3 length: 14 amino acids. Germline loops: CDR1 LGHDT, CDR2 YNNKEL (reference sequence). The V gene lost 1 base and the J gene lost 5 bases, with 11 bases spanning the gap. The CDR3 region has the DNA TGTGCCAGCAGCCAAGGACAGAACTATTATGGCTACACCTTC. It codes for CASSQGQNYYGYTF.

CDR3 region: CATHSGGGELFF. The CDR3 nucleotides are TGTGCCACCCATAGCGGAGGTGGGGAGCTGTTTTTT. The chain is built from TRBV24-1 and TRBJ2-2; possible D gene TRBD2, 6 bases. The CDR3 loop spans 12 amino acids. Germline loops: CDR1 KGHDR, CDR2 SFDVKD. The V end lost 9 bases, the J end lost 8 bases, and 12 bases lay between the germline ends.

This sequence joins TRBV5-1 and TRBJ2-5, with TRBD2 identical over 7 bases. Per the germline V gene, CDR1 is SGHRS and CDR2 is YFSETQ. Trimming removed 4 bases from V and 2 bases from J; junction bases left unmatched: 11. The length of the CDR3 is 16 residues. The CDR3 region is CASSINSGLMQETQYF. The CDR3 DNA reads TGCGCCAGCAGCATTAACTCGGGACTAATGCAAGAGACCCAGTACTTC.